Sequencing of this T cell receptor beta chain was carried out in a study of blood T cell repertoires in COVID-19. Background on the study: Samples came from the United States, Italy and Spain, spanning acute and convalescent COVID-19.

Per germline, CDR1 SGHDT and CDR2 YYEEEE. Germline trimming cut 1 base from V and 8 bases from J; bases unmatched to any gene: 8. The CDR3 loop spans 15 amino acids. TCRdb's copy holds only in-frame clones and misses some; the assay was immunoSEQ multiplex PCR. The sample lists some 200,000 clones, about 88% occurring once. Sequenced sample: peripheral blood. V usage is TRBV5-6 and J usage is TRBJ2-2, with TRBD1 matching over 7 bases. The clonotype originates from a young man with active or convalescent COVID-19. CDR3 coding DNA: TGTGCCAGCAGCTTGCCCACAGGGGTGAAGGGGGAGCTGTTTTTT. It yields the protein CASSLPTGVKGELFF.